Listed here are 28 T cell receptor beta chains from one sample, sequenced in a study of T cell repertoires in cytomegalovirus infection. No cognate antigen is known for these TCRs. TCRdb redid the calling of the reads with MiXCR, one entry per CDR3 protein. The table shows 640,000 or so distinct CDR3 sequences, with around 35% occurring only once. Sequences were derived from cultured PBMCs, sampled from culture after CMV antigen stimulation. The receptors were sampled from a human donor in good health (CMV status not recorded). Some clones in this sample may be carry-over from other donors' samples.

The J gene is TRBJ2-7, the V gene TRBV2; D remains ambiguous. There are 13 residues in the CDR3. Germline CDR1 SNHLY, CDR2 FYNNEI. Trimming pared 10 bases from V and 6 bases from J, leaving 19 bases between. Here the CDR3 DNA reads TGTGCCATCTCACAAGGGAACGTTGGCGAGCAGTACTTC. Translation: CAISQGNVGEQYF.

The chain has TRBV12-3 or TRBV12-4 and TRBJ1-1, with D unclear. The V end lost 3 bases, the J end lost 8 bases, and 7 bases lay between the germline ends. The CDR3 is 11 residues long. The CDR3 region has the DNA TGTGCCAGCAGTTTTGGAAAAGAAGCTTTCTTT. It specifies CASSFGKEAFF.

This chain uses TRBV6-1 with TRBJ2-3; the D is unclear. CDR3 length equals 16 residues. Per germline, CDR1 MNHNS and CDR2 SASEGT. Trimming shortened V by 8 bases and J by 2 bases, and 20 bases separated the two germline ends. CDR3 loop: CASRPLGRLHTDTQYF. The CDR3 DNA sequence: TGTGCCAGCCGGCCCCTCGGACGGTTACACACAGATACGCAGTATTTT.

This clonotype was seen a handful of times. The CDR3 sequence: CASSWGSTNEKLFF. CDR3 coding DNA: TGTGCCAGCAGCTGGGGGTCCACTAATGAAAAACTGTTTTTT. The chain uses TRBV7-9 and TRBJ1-4, with D possibly TRBD1 on 5 matching bases. The CDR3 consists of 14 residues. In germline, CDR1 is SEHNR, CDR2 FQNEAQ (reference sequence). V lost 4 bases and J 2 bases, leaving 8 bases between the germline ends.

The chain combines TRBV5-6 with TRBJ1-5; weak D call: TRBD1 (6 bases). V lost 0 bases and J 0 bases, leaving 10 bases between the germline ends. CDR1 and CDR2 (germline): SGHDT, YYEEEE. The CDR3 is 16 residues long. CDR3 sequence reads: CASSLGGQSSNQPQHF. As DNA, the CDR3 is TGTGCCAGCAGCTTGGGAGGACAGAGTAGCAATCAGCCCCAGCATTTT.

The V call is TRBV20-1, the J call TRBJ1-4; unclear D gene. This CDR3 has 15 amino acids. Looked up from germline, CDR1 is DFQATT and CDR2 is SNEGSKA (reference sequence). V lost 1 base, J lost 0 bases, and 9 bases lay in between. CDR3 amino acids: CSARVWDATNEKLFF. The CDR3 DNA reads TGCAGTGCTAGAGTATGGGATGCAACTAATGAAAAACTGTTTTTT.

This sequence joins TRBV6-1 and TRBJ2-1, with 7 bases aligning to TRBD2. CDR3 length: 17 amino acids. V dropped 6 bases and J dropped 7; count of bases not matched to a gene: 18. Germline V gene data show CDR1 as MNHNS and CDR2 as SASEGT. CDR3: CASRVWSGDPRGNEQFF. CDR3 sequence (DNA): TGTGCCAGCAGGGTCTGGAGCGGGGACCCCAGAGGAAATGAGCAGTTCTTC.

This clonotype was observed many times. This sequence joins TRBV7-2 and TRBJ1-2; possible D gene TRBD1, 5 bases. Trimming took 8 bases from V and 7 from J, leaving 20 bases between them. Germline CDR1 and CDR2: SGHTA and FQGNSA. The CDR3 length is 14 residues. CDR3 residues: CASALMEGLGGYTF. CDR3 DNA: TGTGCCAGCGCTCTCATGGAGGGGCTTGGTGGCTACACCTTC.

This clonotype was recorded many times. The J gene is TRBJ2-5, the V gene TRBV7-2, with a weak D call TRBD2 (5 bases). Germline values: CDR1 SGHTA, CDR2 FQGNSA. V lost 6 bases and J lost 2, with 13 bases in between. The CDR3 sequence is 14 residues long. DNA for the CDR3: TGTGCCAGCAGTCCCGGGTCGGGGCAAGAGACCCAGTACTTC. This codes for CASSPGSGQETQYF.

This clonotype was counted between two and nine times. The chain links TRBV7-9 to TRBJ1-1; D gene uncertain. V was clipped by 1 base and J by 6 bases, with 9 bases between them. The length of the CDR3 is 13 residues. Germline loops: CDR1 SEHNR, CDR2 FQNEAQ (reference sequence). Here the CDR3 reads CASSLEGVSEAFF. The CDR3 DNA follows: TGTGCCAGCAGCTTAGAGGGTGTATCTGAAGCTTTCTTT.

This clonotype was picked up a small number of times. The V call is TRBV7-9, the J call TRBJ2-1; 10 positions match TRBD2. The CDR3 covers 15 residues. Germline V gene sequence: CDR1 SEHNR, CDR2 FQNEAQ (reference sequence). The V gene end was trimmed by 8 bases and the J gene end by 6 bases; junction bases not matched to a gene: 10. The CDR3 DNA reads TGTGCCAGCCGACTCCTAGCGGGAGAATCCAATGAGCAGTTCTTC. Its protein is CASRLLAGESNEQFF.

The V and J genes are TRBV12-3 or TRBV12-4 and TRBJ1-5; D is unresolved. V was pared by 6 bases and J by 1 base, with 13 bases between. This CDR3 is built from 15 residues. The CDR3 spells CASSTADESNQPQHF. In DNA form, the CDR3 reads TGTGCCAGCAGCACCGCAGACGAGAGCAATCAGCCCCAGCATTTT.

This chain uses TRBV27 with TRBJ2-3; TRBD1 matches 10 bases. In germline, CDR1 is MNHEY, CDR2 SMNVEV (reference sequence). The CDR3 consists of 16 residues. The junction had 4 bases not matched to a gene; V was cut back by 1 base and J by 3 bases. The CDR3 spells CASSLWTGGRTDTQYF. The CDR3 region has the DNA TGTGCCAGCAGTTTATGGACAGGGGGAAGGACAGATACGCAGTATTTT.

Here the CDR3 reads CASTEGQRQETQYF. The CDR3 nucleotides are TGTGCCAGTACGGAGGGGCAGCGTCAAGAGACCCAGTACTTC. The chain uses TRBV19 and TRBJ2-5, with D maybe TRBD2 (6 bases). Deletions cut 7 bases from V and 2 bases from J, with 14 bases between. The CDR3 spans 14 residues. Germline V lookup: CDR1 LNHDA, CDR2 SQIVND (reference sequence).

This sequence joins TRBV11-2 and TRBJ2-5, with TRBD1 as a possible D gene (5 bases). Germline CDR1 and CDR2: SGHAT and FQNNGV. The ends were cut back, 4 bases at V and 5 bases at J, with 17 bases in the middle. The CDR3 has 15 residues. CDR3 DNA sequence: TGTGCCAGCAGCTGGTCACCAGGGTATGGTGAGACCCAGTACTTC. Protein sequence: CASSWSPGYGETQYF.

This clonotype has only a few counts. The rearrangement links TRBV20-1 to TRBJ2-7; 7 positions match TRBD1. Germline V lookup: CDR1 DFQATT, CDR2 SNEGSKA (reference sequence). This CDR3 is built from 14 residues. With 5 bases clipped from V and 4 bases from J, the junction kept 11 bases outside the gene matches. The CDR3 DNA sequence: TGCAGTGCTCGAAAGACAGGGAAAGGGTACGAGCAGTACTTC. Residues: CSARKTGKGYEQYF.

This clonotype was detected only a few times. The chain employs TRBV10-2 and TRBJ2-7; 12 nucleotides align to TRBD2. Germline V CDR1 and CDR2: WSHSY, SAAADI. The CDR3 is 15 amino acids. V shed 7 bases, J shed 7 bases, and the junction held 11 bases outside the gene matches. The CDR3 region is CASTRGLAGLGEQYF. The CDR3, as DNA: TGCGCCAGCACCCGAGGACTAGCGGGACTGGGTGAGCAGTACTTC.

The rearrangement uses TRBV20-1 and TRBJ2-1; TRBD2 is a possible D gene (5 bases). Trimming shortened V by 3 bases and J by 2 bases, and 11 bases separated the two germline ends. CDR1 is DFQATT, CDR2 SNEGSKA, per germline (reference sequence). There are 14 residues in the CDR3. The CDR3 sequence is CSASQSGPYNEQFF. CDR3 coding DNA: TGCAGTGCTAGCCAGAGCGGTCCCTACAATGAGCAGTTCTTC.

The chain has TRBV20-1 and TRBJ1-1; D is ambiguous. Germline V gene sequence: CDR1 DFQATT, CDR2 SNEGSKA (reference sequence). The CDR3 spans 15 residues. V shed 1 base and J shed 4 bases, with 16 bases lying between them. CDR3 nucleotide sequence: TGCAGTGCTAGAGGGAAGAGGTCTGAGGGCACTGAAGCTTTCTTT. It specifies CSARGKRSEGTEAFF.

The chain carries TRBV18 and TRBJ2-1; perhaps TRBD2 as D (5 bases). Germline V gene data show CDR1 as KGHSH and CDR2 as LQKENI. The CDR3 spans 16 residues. V lost 2 bases to trimming and J lost 6 bases, with 17 bases between them. CDR3 bases: TGTGCCAGCTCACCAAGACGCGCGGGTTGGACCAATGAGCAGTTCTTC. It is translated as CASSPRRAGWTNEQFF.

The chain couples TRBV6-5 to TRBJ2-1, with TRBD2 identical over 13 bases. The length of the CDR3 is 14 residues. V shed 7 bases and J 7 bases; nucleotides not matched to a gene: 4. Germline V gives CDR1 MNHEY, CDR2 SVGAGI. This CDR3 reads CASKLAGGWNEQFF. CDR3 sequence (DNA): TGTGCCAGCAAACTAGCGGGAGGGTGGAATGAGCAGTTCTTC.

V usage is TRBV12-3 or TRBV12-4 and J usage is TRBJ2-3; no clear D gene. The CDR3 extends over 13 amino acids. The V gene lost 10 bases and the J gene lost 2 bases, with 13 bases spanning the gap. Here the CDR3 DNA reads TGTGCCACCGATTCCCGAGACACAGATACGCAGTATTTT. Amino acids: CATDSRDTDTQYF.

This sequence joins TRBV18 and TRBJ2-6; D is unresolved. The V and J ends lost 3 bases and 4 bases respectively, with 10 bases between them. Germline CDR1 and CDR2: KGHSH and LQKENI. The CDR3 covers 15 residues. CDR3 sequence reads: CASSPSRSGANVLTF. CDR3 in DNA: TGTGCCAGCTCACCCTCGCGGTCCGGGGCCAACGTCCTGACTTTC. Full variable domain (rest looked up from reference TRBV18 and TRBJ2-6): NAGVMQNPRHLVRRRGQEARLRCSPMKGHSHVYWYRQLPEEGLKFMVYLQKENIIDESGMPKERFSAEFPKEGPSILRIQQVVRGDSAAYFCASSPSRSGANVLTFGAGSRLTVL.

The rearrangement links TRBV9 to TRBJ2-7; perhaps D is TRBD1 or TRBD2 (5 bases each). Trimming took off 4 bases at V and 3 bases at J, with 17 bases between the two ends. Per the germline V gene, CDR1 is SGDLS and CDR2 is YYNGEE. The CDR3 runs 15 residues. The CDR3 region is CASSSTGTPGYEQYF. CDR3 nucleotide sequence: TGTGCCAGCAGCTCAACCGGGACCCCAGGCTACGAGCAGTACTTC.

The chain carries TRBV7-6 and TRBJ1-2; the match to TRBD1 covers 7 bases. Germline loops: CDR1 SGHVS, CDR2 FNYEAQ. This CDR3 has 15 residues. With 5 bases clipped from V and 0 bases from J, the junction kept 6 bases outside the gene matches. DNA of the CDR3: TGTGCCAGCAGCACATACAGGGGAGCTAACTATGGCTACACCTTC. Its translation is CASSTYRGANYGYTF.

The V and J genes are TRBV19 and TRBJ1-2; D call uncertain. The V gene's germline CDR1 is LNHDA and CDR2 SQIVND (reference sequence). Trimming took 8 bases from V and 4 from J, leaving 20 bases between them. This CDR3 comprises 15 residues. The CDR3, as DNA: TGTGCCAGTCACAAGGGATATCTAAAGGGCTATGGCTACACCTTC. Translation gives CASHKGYLKGYGYTF.

This clonotype appeared a single time. This sequence joins TRBV12-3 or TRBV12-4 and TRBJ2-5; possibly TRBD2 for D (5 bases). V was cut by 4 bases and J by 7 bases, with 13 bases left in between. This CDR3 comprises 13 residues. In DNA, the CDR3 is TGTGCCAGCAGTTACGGGAATATCGGGACCCAGTACTTC. It encodes CASSYGNIGTQYF.

The chain is built from TRBV7-6 and TRBJ2-2; D possibly corresponds to TRBD2 (6 bases). The CDR3 covers 14 residues. Trimming pared 7 bases from V and 6 bases from J, leaving 15 bases between. Germline assignment: CDR1 SGHVS and CDR2 FNYEAQ. CDR3 loop: CASTEGGSPGELFF. The CDR3 DNA follows: TGTGCCAGCACCGAGGGAGGTTCCCCCGGGGAGCTGTTTTTT.